The present TCR beta chain was sequenced within a study of blood T cell repertoires in COVID-19. Overall study: T cells, B-cell-depleted T cells, or PBMCs supplied cDNA or gDNA.

As processed by the authors: Using reference gene primer amplification, nucleated cell counts were estimated. Assay: immunoSEQ multiplex PCR; the TCRdb copy retains only in-frame clones and omits some. The V and J calls and clone size are taken from that table; D and trimming were inferred from the DNA. The data contain around 200,000 clones, about 85% of them singletons. The CDR3 consists of 15 residues. Germline V lookup: CDR1 SGHAT, CDR2 FQNNGV. With 5 bases removed from V and 7 bases from J, the gap between germline ends came to 19 bases. This sequence was found in a woman older than 75 with acute or convalescent COVID-19. The sequenced material came from peripheral blood. This sequence joins TRBV11-2 and TRBJ2-3, with D perhaps matching TRBD2 (7 bases). The CDR3 region has the DNA TGTGCCAGCAGCCCTTGGGGGCGGGGGCACCATACGCAGTATTTT. The encoded protein is CASSPWGRGHHTQYF.